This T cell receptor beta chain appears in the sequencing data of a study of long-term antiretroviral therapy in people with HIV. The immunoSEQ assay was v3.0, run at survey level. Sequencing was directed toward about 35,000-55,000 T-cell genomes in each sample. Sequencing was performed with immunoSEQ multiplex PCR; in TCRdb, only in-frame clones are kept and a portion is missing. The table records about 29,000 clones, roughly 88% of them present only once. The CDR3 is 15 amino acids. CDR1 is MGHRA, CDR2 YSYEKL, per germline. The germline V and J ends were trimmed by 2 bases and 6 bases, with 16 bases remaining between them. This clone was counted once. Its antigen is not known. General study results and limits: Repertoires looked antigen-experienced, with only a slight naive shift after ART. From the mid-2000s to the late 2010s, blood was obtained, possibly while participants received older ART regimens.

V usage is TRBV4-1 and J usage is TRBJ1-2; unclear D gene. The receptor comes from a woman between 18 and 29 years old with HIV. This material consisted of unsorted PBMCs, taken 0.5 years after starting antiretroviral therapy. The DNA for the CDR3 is TGCGCCAGCAGCCAACCCGACATATCTTTAAATGGCTACACCTTC. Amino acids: CASSQPDISLNGYTF.